This TCR beta chain emerged from a study of beta chain features in type 1 diabetes. Findings and limits, study-wide: Compared with healthy donors, patients appeared to share more similar naive, central memory and regulatory TCRB repertoires. Type 1 diabetes patients had fewer VDJ junction insertions and more deletions.

Every isolated RNA sample was fully reverse transcribed, so sequencing captured expressed TCRB transcripts. Sequenced naive, central memory and regulatory T cell samples produced an average of approximately 3.5 million reads. Using immunoSEQ multiplex PCR, the repertoire was profiled, and TCRdb retains in-frame clones only, with some absent. The sample lists some 150,000 clones; 8% to 13% were seen once. Each sorted fraction was over 95% pure. This clone was counted at least ten times. The target antigen is unknown. The sample comprised naive CD4+ T cells from blood. The TCR originated in a man in his late teens or twenties in good health.

CDR3 in DNA: TGTGCCACCCGGGAGGGAGAACACACCGGGGAGCTGTTTTTT. The encoded protein is CATREGEHTGELFF. The gene calls are TRBV18 and TRBJ2-2; 8 nucleotides line up with TRBD2. CDR3 length equals 14 residues. From germline, CDR1 is KGHSH and CDR2 LQKENI. V lost 10 bases to trimming and J lost 3 bases; unmatched junction nucleotides: 7.